These T cell receptor beta chains were read from a single sample in a study of identical twins. TCRdb processed the 5' RACE reads anew with MiXCR; each CDR3 protein has one entry. The sample shows 450,000 to 500,000 distinct CDR3 sequences, around 15% of them seen only once. The sample also formed part of further work on yellow fever vaccine responses in identical twins.

Material for sequencing was CD4+ T cells sorted from blood. The receptors here all came from a woman between 18 and 29 years old in good health. The conserved cysteine and the conserved F or W are not part of the CDR3 here. Fields, in order: V gene, clone size, J gene, CDR3 protein. Not every row has a clone size; where given, it reads once, few, many or a size class.

TRBV5-1	NA	TRBJ2-4	ASSGTGSWDIQY
TRBV2	once	TRBJ2-6	ASRDSKQGLYSGANVLT
TRBV5-1	many	TRBJ2-1	ASTHKGDEQF
TRBV10-3	NA	TRBJ2-1	AISELGTGVNEQF
TRBV6-2/TRBV6-3	NA	TRBJ2-7	ASQLASLRYEQY
TRBV5-1	NA	TRBJ2-7	ASREIAGETYEQY
TRBV7-9	NA	TRBJ2-1	ASSLWSGPFNEQF
TRBV7-2	NA	TRBJ2-1	ASSLEFQGEQF
TRBV12-3/TRBV12-4	many	TRBJ2-7	ASRDAGPSYEQY
TRBV28	few	TRBJ2-1	ASTVPGTGNNEQF
TRBV5-6	few	TRBJ2-1	ASTPPLRGSSYNEQF
TRBV30	NA	TRBJ2-7	AWSVPFYSPQSPLYEQY
TRBV29-1	NA	TRBJ2-7	SVTGNSYEQY
TRBV15	few	TRBJ2-5	ATSRDRTQETQY
TRBV18	few	TRBJ2-3	ATRSRGTREGQSTDTQY
TRBV11-2	few	TRBJ2-2	ASSRNREAGELF
TRBV6-1	many	TRBJ1-5	ASSRTGGFQPQH
TRBV12-3/TRBV12-4	NA	TRBJ1-2	ASSPAGPQTGYT
TRBV28	few	TRBJ2-2	ASRPYGIAGGLAGELF
TRBV20-1	NA	TRBJ1-5	SALRPISNQPQH
TRBV25-1	NA	TRBJ2-5	ASSEYTYQETQY
TRBV10-3	NA	TRBJ2-7	AISESTSLSYEQY
TRBV9	NA	TRBJ1-4	ASSRIGRAQDEKLF
TRBV9	NA	TRBJ2-2	ASSVDASGLAGHGELF
TRBV5-5	NA	TRBJ2-7	ASSLVGNLGTYEQY
TRBV7-2	few	TRBJ2-2	ASSFDRGFGELF
TRBV20-1	NA	TRBJ2-5	SARVGTSGRLETQY
TRBV7-9	few	TRBJ1-1	ASSLEELGPF
TRBV28	NA	TRBJ2-1	ASRRSRVFSLDNEQF
TRBV4-1	NA	TRBJ2-7	ASSHTAALAYEQY
TRBV12-3/TRBV12-4	few	TRBJ2-7	ASSSSFSGRPYEQY
TRBV19	once	TRBJ2-7	ATSEGQNLYEQY
TRBV5-1	NA	TRBJ2-3	ASSLVGSGLALADTQY
TRBV30	few	TRBJ2-7	AWKRDRGHYEQY
TRBV28	NA	TRBJ1-1	ASSRRGDTEAF
TRBV10-3	many	TRBJ2-1	AISGLAGGRDSYNEQF
TRBV6-5	NA	TRBJ2-2	ASSWNAGTSGPGELF
TRBV7-9	many	TRBJ2-3	ASSSQFTDTQY
TRBV28	few	TRBJ2-7	ASSQPYHREVGLREQY
TRBV20-1	many	TRBJ2-7	SARGEGRVANEQY
TRBV29-1	NA	TRBJ2-3	SVPRGTSGSLRRAYTQY
TRBV6-1	few	TRBJ1-5	ASQQHRGGNQPQH
TRBV28	NA	TRBJ2-1	ASSPAGSLSSYNEQF
TRBV7-9	many	TRBJ1-3	ASTATGNTIY
TRBV12-3/TRBV12-4	many	TRBJ2-3	ASSLSHTQY
TRBV7-9	NA	TRBJ2-1	ASSRGQPPNEQF
TRBV5-6	NA	TRBJ2-7	ASSPWEGEEQY
TRBV30	NA	TRBJ2-5	ARSYSGGTQETQY
TRBV5-1	NA	TRBJ2-1	ASSLTSGSPYNEQF